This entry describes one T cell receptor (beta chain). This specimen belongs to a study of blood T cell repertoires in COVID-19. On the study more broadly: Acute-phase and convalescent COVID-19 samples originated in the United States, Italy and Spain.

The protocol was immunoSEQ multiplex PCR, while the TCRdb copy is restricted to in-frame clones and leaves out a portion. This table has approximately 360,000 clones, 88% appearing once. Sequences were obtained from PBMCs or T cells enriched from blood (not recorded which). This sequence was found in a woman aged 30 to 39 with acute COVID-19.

The CDR3 nucleotides are TGTGCCAGCAGCTCCCCCTTGGAGCAGTACTTC. Translation gives CASSSPLEQYF. The rearrangement uses TRBV11-2 and TRBJ2-7; no clear D gene. The CDR3 loop spans 11 amino acids. Between the trimmed V and J ends, which lost 4 bases and 7 bases, there was a span of 8 bases. Germline-derived CDR1 and CDR2 are SGHAT and FQNNGV.